The clone carrying this T cell receptor (beta chain) was recorded only once. Distinct nucleotide sequences in the sample also encode this CDR3. The protocol was immunoSEQ multiplex PCR, while the TCRdb copy is restricted to in-frame clones and leaves out a portion. The table has 1,400,000 or so clones, 98% seen once; the top ten hold approximately 0.4%. This sample is drawn from a study of shared clonotypes between healthy human individuals. The CDR3 consists of 15 residues. The V end was cut by 0 bases, the J end by 1 base, with 10 bases between. Germline CDR1 SGHRS, CDR2 YFSETQ. The rearrangement links TRBV5-1 to TRBJ1-1; D gene ambiguous. Sequencing input: naive CD4+ T cells sorted from blood. Subset noted: CD45RA+ positively selected. The receptor was isolated from a young man in good health. In DNA, the CDR3 is TGCGCCAGCAGCTTGGTAGGGTCGGGGAACACTGAAGCTTTCTTT. It translates to CASSLVGSGNTEAFF.